This T cell receptor (beta chain) was identified in a study of T cell responses to AZD1222 COVID-19 vaccine. Study results and caveats: A reported finding is that nearly half of spike-specific TCRs target unmutated variant regions. Two AZD1222 doses significantly raised spike-specific TCR breadth and depth over controls. In a largely white British group with more females than males, clonal diversity was possibly underestimated. The study identified only 6 or 7 AZD1222 recipients as seropositive at baseline.

Concerning this clone: The antigen is unknown.

The V and J ends lost 7 bases and 3 bases respectively, with 7 bases between them. This CDR3 contains 12 residues. Germline assignment: CDR1 MNHEY and CDR2 SVGAGI. Measured with immunoSEQ multiplex PCR; TCRdb has only the in-frame clones, and not every one. The sample lists 170,000 or so clones, roughly 93% occurring once. This clonotype was sampled from an adult who received the MenACWY meningococcal vaccine as a control. The chain carries TRBV6-5 and TRBJ1-5; D remains ambiguous. The sample in question was peripheral blood, obtained 28 days after the second dose of the MenACWY control vaccine. The CDR3 spells CASKGPNQPQHF. Here the CDR3 DNA reads TGTGCCAGCAAAGGGCCCAATCAGCCCCAGCATTTT.